This TCR beta chain is from a study of T cell repertoires in cytomegalovirus infection (dated by TCRdb to between 2018 and 2021). For the wider study: The HLA type of each donor mattered for the analysis, because public TCR beta signatures pointed to carriage of CMV infection along with the matching HLA type.

Its CDR3 holds 14 amino acids, cysteine through phenylalanine. The read is trimmed to its CDR3 DNA, 42 bases read in frame from base 1. Trimming leaves V shorter by 5 bases and J shorter by 4 bases, with the junction holding 7 bases beyond the gene matches. The germline V gene (reference sequence) supplies CDR1 DFQATT and CDR2 SNEGSKA. As for this clonotype: Its antigen is unknown. There are no base qualities to consult, and no much larger clone falls within one base.

The instrument was an Illumina HiSeq 1500. In TCRdb, the public reads were trimmed at Q25 with fastp and aligned with MiXCR, with productive beta chains retained. Rows are unified per CDR3 protein, each entry keeping the most common DNA and genes. This sample lists approximately 110,000 distinct CDR3 sequences; over 9% were detected once. Around 29% of the sample rests with the top ten. Paper-wide results and their limitations: The ex vivo response was dominated by HLA-C-restricted CMV-specific TCR beta clonotypes, and the single most frequent clonotype in two of eight donors was supplied by these HLA-C-restricted clonotypes. Carriers of CMV infection plus the relevant HLA type were discriminated by the cumulative frequency of public TCR beta family members in the study cohort and in an independent roughly 350-donor cohort.

Recombination linked TRBV20-1 to TRBJ1-3, and 8 junctional nucleotides match TRBD1. Sequencing was done on a sample of PBMCs, sequenced either directly or after in vitro stimulation (not recorded which). The receptor was isolated from a human donor in good health (CMV status not recorded). Some clones in this sample may be carry-over from other donors' samples. The CDR3 region: CSAAQGAPGNTIYF. The DNA is TGCAGTGCTGCCCAGGGGGCCCCCGGAAACACCATATATTTT.